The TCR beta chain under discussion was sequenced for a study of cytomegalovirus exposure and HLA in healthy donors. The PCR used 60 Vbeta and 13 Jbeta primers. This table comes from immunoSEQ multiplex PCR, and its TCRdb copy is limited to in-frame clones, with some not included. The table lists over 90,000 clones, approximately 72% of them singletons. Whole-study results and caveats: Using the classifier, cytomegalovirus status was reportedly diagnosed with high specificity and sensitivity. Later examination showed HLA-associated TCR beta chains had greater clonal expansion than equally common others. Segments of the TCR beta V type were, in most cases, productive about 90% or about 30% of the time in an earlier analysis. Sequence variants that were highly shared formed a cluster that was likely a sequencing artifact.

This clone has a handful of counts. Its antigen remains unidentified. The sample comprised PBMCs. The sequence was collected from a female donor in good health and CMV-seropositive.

CDR3 coding DNA: TGCGCCAGCAGCTCCGAGGACAGGGGCTCAACCGGGGAGCTGTTTTTT. Translation: CASSSEDRGSTGELFF. The chain uses TRBV5-1 and TRBJ2-2, with 9 nucleotides matching TRBD1. Germline CDR1 is SGHRS and CDR2 is YFSETQ. The junction had 8 bases not matched to a gene; V was cut back by 3 bases and J by 5 bases. There are 16 residues in the CDR3.